This TCR beta chain stems from a study of post-analysis software for immune sequencing data. About the study: Secondary progressive, relapsing-remitting and progressive-relapsing multiple sclerosis were among the included disease courses. Study-level results: Diversity measured as normalized Chao1 was significantly lower in multiple sclerosis patients than in controls. Among 5 or 6 TRBV segments more frequent in patients than controls were TRBV5-6, TRBV5-1 and TRBV20-1. Batch-matched samples strongly co-clustered by F measure.

The germline V and J ends were trimmed by 5 bases and 3 bases, with 14 bases remaining between them. The CDR3 has 14 amino acids. Germline values: CDR1 SQVTM, CDR2 ANQGSEA. The library was made from cDNA and included unique molecular identifiers. Input of about 0.95 to 10 million T cells yielded around 460,000 cDNA molecules. TCRdb redid the calling of the PCR reads with MiXCR, one entry per CDR3 protein. The sample lists about 460,000 distinct CDR3 sequences; less than 45% were seen once. A note on this clonotype: Its matching antigen is unknown.

The rearrangement uses TRBV29-1 and TRBJ2-1, with a weak D call TRBD2 (6 bases). Sequencing was done on a sample of blood. The clonotype comes from a girl aged 5-17 years with multiple sclerosis. The CDR3 DNA reads as TGCAGCGTTATGCGGGAATCAAACTACAATGAGCAGTTCTTC. Encoded protein: CSVMRESNYNEQFF.